The 19 T cell receptor beta chains listed next were all sequenced from one sample in a study of identical twins' blood T cells. TCRdb re-derived calls from the 5' RACE reads in MiXCR, one entry per CDR3 protein. The sample includes hundreds of thousands of distinct CDR3 sequences, roughly 28% of them seen just once. Source material: PBMCs. These receptors were collected from a woman aged 18-49 years in good health.

The rearrangement links TRBV11-2 to TRBJ2-1; no definite D call. CDR1 and CDR2 (germline): SGHAT, FQNNGV. V gave up 6 bases and J gave up 9 bases, with 15 bases separating them. The CDR3 length is 13 residues. CDR3 DNA sequence: TGTGCCAGCAGTCCATCGGGTGACGCTGAGCAGTTCTTC. It yields the protein CASSPSGDAEQFF.

On this clonotype itself: Since a much larger clone is just one base distant, this may be a read error. The CDR3 loop is CASTSTVMNAEAFF. In DNA form, the CDR3 reads TGTGCCAGCACTTCGACAGTTATGAACGCTGAAGCTTTCTTT. The gene calls are TRBV6-2 or TRBV6-3 and TRBJ1-1; possible D gene TRBD1, 5 bases. This CDR3 has 14 amino acids. The germline V gene has CDR1 MNHEY and CDR2 SVGEGT.

Only a few counts were recorded for this clonotype. The V and J genes are TRBV14 and TRBJ1-5; D call uncertain. V lost 4 bases to trimming and J lost 6 bases, with 22 bases between them. Germline V gene data show CDR1 as SGHDN and CDR2 as FVKESK. The CDR3 is made up of 17 amino acids. The CDR3 bases are TGTGCCAGCAGCCCCCGTGACAAGGGCCCTCGGGGTCAGCCCCAGCATTTT. Amino acid sequence: CASSPRDKGPRGQPQHF.

With respect to this clonotype: Germline and junction disagree at one end, which may indicate a read error. The chain couples TRBV6-5 to TRBJ2-7, with D unresolved. The CDR3 spans 14 residues. Germline values: CDR1 MNHEY, CDR2 SVGAGI. The CDR3 here is CSSSYGPRSYEQYF. CDR3 in DNA: TGTTCCAGCAGTTACGGCCCCAGGTCCTACGAGCAGTACTTC.

The chain employs TRBV24-1 and TRBJ2-2; D ambiguous. V was trimmed by 6 bases and J by 2 bases, leaving 6 bases between them. The CDR3 has 13 amino acids. Germline CDR1 is KGHDR and CDR2 is SFDVKD. The CDR3 DNA sequence: TGTGCCACCAGTCCCAGAAACACCGGGGAGCTGTTTTTT. This sequence encodes CATSPRNTGELFF.

The chain has TRBV5-1 and TRBJ2-3, with D possibly matching TRBD2 (5 bases). V was shortened by 5 bases and J by 0 bases, with 7 bases between the two germline ends. The germline CDR1 and CDR2 sequences are SGHRS and YFSETQ. This CDR3 region has 13 residues. The CDR3 nucleotides read TGCGCCAGCAGGACGGGGAGCACAGATACGCAGTATTTT. Its translation: CASRTGSTDTQYF.

The genes are TRBV5-1 and TRBJ1-4; no firm D call. The CDR3 totals 14 residues. Germline CDR1 and CDR2: SGHRS and YFSETQ. Trimming took 4 bases from V and 3 from J, leaving 10 bases between them. CDR3 sequence reads: CASSGADPNEKLFF. The DNA of the CDR3 is TGCGCCAGCAGCGGAGCGGATCCTAATGAAAAACTGTTTTTT.

In its sample, this clonotype was seen many times. This chain connects TRBV28 to TRBJ2-7; D is uncertain. Trimming left V 5 bases short and J 3 bases short, with 2 bases between. Germline V CDR1 and CDR2: MDHEN, SYDVKM. This CDR3 spans 10 amino acids. Written as DNA, the CDR3 is TGTGCCAGCAGTCTCTACGAGCAGTACTTC. Its translation is CASSLYEQYF.

V is TRBV29-1 and J is TRBJ2-1, with D perhaps being TRBD1 or TRBD2 (5 bases each). CDR3 length: 12 amino acids. Trimming shortened V by 3 bases and J by 9 bases, and 12 bases separated the two germline ends. The germline V gene encodes CDR1 SQVTM and CDR2 ANQGSEA. The CDR3 coding sequence is TGCAGCGTTGATACGGGACCGTTTGAGCAGTTCTTC. Its translation: CSVDTGPFEQFF.

The chain couples TRBV7-2 to TRBJ1-3, with D uncertain. There are 17 residues in the CDR3. Trimming took off 2 bases at V and 2 bases at J, with 16 bases between the two ends. Germline V lookup: CDR1 SGHTA, CDR2 FQGNSA. The CDR3 loop reads CASSLFYGALAGNTIYF. The CDR3 region has the DNA TGTGCCAGCAGCTTATTTTATGGCGCCCTCGCTGGAAACACCATATATTTT.

The J gene is TRBJ2-7, the V gene TRBV4-3; D is undetermined. Trimming cost V 4 bases and J 3 bases, with 7 bases left between them. Germline CDR1 LGHNA, CDR2 YSLEER. The CDR3 runs to 12 residues. The CDR3 region has the DNA TGCGCCAGCAGCCCTGACGGCTACGAGCAGTACTTC. The encoded protein is CASSPDGYEQYF.

This chain uses TRBV4-3 with TRBJ2-6; no firm D call. V lost 0 bases, J lost 1 base, and 7 bases lay in between. Germline loops: CDR1 LGHNA, CDR2 YSLEER. This CDR3 is 16 amino acids long. The CDR3 protein is CASSQDYLSGANVLTF. In DNA, the CDR3 is TGCGCCAGCAGCCAAGATTACCTATCTGGGGCCAACGTCCTGACTTTC.

The rearrangement uses TRBV19 and TRBJ2-3, with D tentatively TRBD2 (6 bases). The V and J ends lost 5 bases and 4 bases respectively, with 10 bases between them. The CDR3 totals 13 residues. Germline CDR1 is LNHDA and CDR2 is SQIVND (reference sequence). Here the CDR3 reads CASSPPGADTQYF. CDR3 sequence (DNA): TGTGCCAGTAGTCCTCCGGGAGCAGATACGCAGTATTTT.

V usage is TRBV6-1 and J usage is TRBJ1-1; D may be TRBD1 (5 bases). V was cut by 8 bases and J by 11 bases, with 15 bases left in between. CDR1 MNHNS and CDR2 SASEGT come from the germline V gene. CDR3 length: 11 residues. The CDR3 DNA reads TGTGCCAGCCCCGGGGCAGATAGGGCTTTCTTT. This sequence encodes CASPGADRAFF.

This clonotype was counted only a few times. This chain uses TRBV3-1 with TRBJ2-1; D call uncertain. CDR1 and CDR2 (germline): LGHDT, YNNKEL (reference sequence). V was shortened by 4 bases and J by 6 bases, with 7 bases between the two germline ends. The CDR3 loop spans 12 amino acids. CDR3: CASSPAINEQFF. The CDR3 DNA reads as TGTGCCAGCAGCCCGGCGATCAATGAGCAGTTCTTC.

The chain carries TRBV20-1 and TRBJ1-6; the D is unclear. CDR1 DFQATT and CDR2 SNEGSKA come from the germline V gene (reference sequence). Deletions cut 7 bases from V and 5 bases from J, with 12 bases between. The CDR3 has 13 amino acids. The CDR3 bases are TGCAGTGTAGGAGGGAGGGATAATTCACCCCTCCACTTT. Translation gives CSVGGRDNSPLHF.

The chain links TRBV6-2 or TRBV6-3 to TRBJ1-2, with D possibly being TRBD1 (5 bases). Germline-derived CDR1 and CDR2 are MNHEY and SVGEGT. V was cut by 8 bases and J by 3 bases, with 19 bases left in between. The CDR3 loop spans 15 amino acids. In DNA form, the CDR3 reads TGTGCCAGCTCTCGGGGCGGCGGGGAATACTATGGCTACACCTTC. Its translation: CASSRGGGEYYGYTF.

The chain couples TRBV19 to TRBJ1-1; no firm D call. Trimming removed 10 bases from V and 1 base from J, with 16 bases in between. Per the germline V gene, CDR1 is LNHDA and CDR2 is SQIVND (reference sequence). CDR3 length: 14 residues. The CDR3 loop is CATSPPGWNTEAFF. The CDR3 nucleotides read TGTGCCACATCCCCCCCCGGGTGGAACACTGAAGCTTTCTTT.

In its sample, this clonotype was seen a few times. The chain has TRBV19 and TRBJ1-2; no clear D gene. The CDR3 contains 11 residues. Trimming took off 7 bases at V and 4 bases at J, with 7 bases between the two ends. Germline lookup yields CDR1 LNHDA and CDR2 SQIVND (reference sequence). The CDR3 sequence is CASTGGYGYTF. The CDR3 nucleotides read TGTGCCAGTACCGGCGGCTATGGCTACACCTTC.